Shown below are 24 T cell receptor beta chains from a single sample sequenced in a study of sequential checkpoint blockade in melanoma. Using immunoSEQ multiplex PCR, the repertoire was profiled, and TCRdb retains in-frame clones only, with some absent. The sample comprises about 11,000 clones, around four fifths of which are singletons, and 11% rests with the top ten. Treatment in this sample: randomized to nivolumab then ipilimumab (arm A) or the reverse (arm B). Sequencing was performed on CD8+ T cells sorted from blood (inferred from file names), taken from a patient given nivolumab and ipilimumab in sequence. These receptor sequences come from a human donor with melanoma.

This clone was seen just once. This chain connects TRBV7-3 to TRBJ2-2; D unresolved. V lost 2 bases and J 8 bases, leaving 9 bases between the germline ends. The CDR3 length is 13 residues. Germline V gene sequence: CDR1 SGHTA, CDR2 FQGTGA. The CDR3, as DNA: TGTGCCAGCAGCTTACTCCTCTCGGGGGAGCTGTTTTTT. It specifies CASSLLLSGELFF.

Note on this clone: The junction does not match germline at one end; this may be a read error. In nucleotides, the CDR3 is TGTGCCAGCTCACCCCCCGACAGGGGGGTATATGGCCACACCTTC. It yields the protein CASSPPDRGVYGHTF. The chain is built from TRBV18 and TRBJ1-2, with TRBD1 identical over 9 bases. Per the germline V gene, CDR1 is KGHSH and CDR2 is LQKENI. This CDR3 region has 15 residues.

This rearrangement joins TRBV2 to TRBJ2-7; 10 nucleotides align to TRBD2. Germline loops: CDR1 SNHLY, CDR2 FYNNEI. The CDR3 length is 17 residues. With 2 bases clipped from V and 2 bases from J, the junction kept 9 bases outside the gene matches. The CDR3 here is CASSELAGAKTTYEQYF. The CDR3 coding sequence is TGTGCCAGCAGTGAACTAGCGGGGGCGAAAACCACCTACGAGCAGTACTTC.

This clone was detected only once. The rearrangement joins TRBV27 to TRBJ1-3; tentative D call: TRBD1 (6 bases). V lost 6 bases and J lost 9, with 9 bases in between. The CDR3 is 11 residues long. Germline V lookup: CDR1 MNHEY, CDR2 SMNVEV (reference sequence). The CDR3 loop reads CASSSGATIYF. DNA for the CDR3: TGTGCCAGCAGCTCAGGGGCCACCATATATTTT.

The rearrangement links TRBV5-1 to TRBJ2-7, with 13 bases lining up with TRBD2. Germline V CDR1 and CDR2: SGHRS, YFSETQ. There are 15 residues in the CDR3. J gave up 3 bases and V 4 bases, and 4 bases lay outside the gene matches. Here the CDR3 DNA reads TGCGCCAGCAGCCTCGGGACTAGCGGGGTCTACGAGCAGTACTTC. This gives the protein CASSLGTSGVYEQYF.

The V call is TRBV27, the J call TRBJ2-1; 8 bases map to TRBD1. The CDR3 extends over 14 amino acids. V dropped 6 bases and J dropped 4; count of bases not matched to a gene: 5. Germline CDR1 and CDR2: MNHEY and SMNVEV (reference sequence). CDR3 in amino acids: CASSPGTGYNEQFF. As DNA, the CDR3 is TGTGCCAGCAGCCCCGGGACAGGTTACAATGAGCAGTTCTTC.

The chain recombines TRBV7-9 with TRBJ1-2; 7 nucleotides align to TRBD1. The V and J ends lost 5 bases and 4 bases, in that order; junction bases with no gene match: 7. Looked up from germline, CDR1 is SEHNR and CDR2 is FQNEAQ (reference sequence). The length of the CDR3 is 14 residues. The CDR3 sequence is CASSIDRDGYGYTF. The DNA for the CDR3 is TGTGCCAGCAGCATTGACAGGGATGGCTATGGCTACACCTTC.

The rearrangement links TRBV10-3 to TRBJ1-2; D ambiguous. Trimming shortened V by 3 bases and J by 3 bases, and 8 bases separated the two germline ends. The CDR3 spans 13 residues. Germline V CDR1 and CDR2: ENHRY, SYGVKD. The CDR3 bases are TGTGCCATCAGTGAAAACAGAGACTATGGCTACACCTTC. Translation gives CAISENRDYGYTF.

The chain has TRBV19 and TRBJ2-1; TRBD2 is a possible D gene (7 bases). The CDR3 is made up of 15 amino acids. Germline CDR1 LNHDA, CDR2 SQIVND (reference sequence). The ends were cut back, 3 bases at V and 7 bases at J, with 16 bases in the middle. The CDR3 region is CASSIGGGAVNEQFF. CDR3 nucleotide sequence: TGTGCCAGTAGTATTGGTGGGGGGGCCGTTAATGAGCAGTTCTTC.

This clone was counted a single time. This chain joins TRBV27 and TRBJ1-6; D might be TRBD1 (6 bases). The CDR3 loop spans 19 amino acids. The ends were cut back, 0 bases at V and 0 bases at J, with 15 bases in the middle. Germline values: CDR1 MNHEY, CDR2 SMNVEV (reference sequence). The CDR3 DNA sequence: TGTGCCAGCAGTTTATCTGGGGGCTTGTCTAGCTCCTATAATTCACCCCTCCACTTT. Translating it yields CASSLSGGLSSSYNSPLHF.

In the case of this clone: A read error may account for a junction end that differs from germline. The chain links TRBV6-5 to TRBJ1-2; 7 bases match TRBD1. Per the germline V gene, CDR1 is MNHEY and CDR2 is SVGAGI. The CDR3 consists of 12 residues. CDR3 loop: CASRNRGYSYTF. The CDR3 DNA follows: TGTGCCAGCAGGAACAGGGGCTATAGCTACACCTTC.

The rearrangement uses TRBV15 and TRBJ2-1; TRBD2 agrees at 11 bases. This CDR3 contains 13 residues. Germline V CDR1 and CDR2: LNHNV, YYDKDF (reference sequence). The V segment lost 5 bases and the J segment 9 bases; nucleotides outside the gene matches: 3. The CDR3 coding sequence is TGTGCCACCAGCCCTAGCGGGAGGACTGAGCAGTTCTTC. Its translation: CATSPSGRTEQFF. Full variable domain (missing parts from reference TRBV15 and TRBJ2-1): DAMVIQNPRYQVTQFGKPVTLSCSQTLNHNVMYWYQQKSSQAPKLLFHYYDKDFNNEADTPDNFQSRRPNTSFCFLDIRSPGLGDTAMYLCATSPSGRTEQFFGPGTRLTVL.

The CDR3 region has the DNA TGTGCCAGCAGTTACTCAACAGGGGGCCACACTGAAGCTTTCTTT. Encoded protein: CASSYSTGGHTEAFF. The chain couples TRBV6-5 to TRBJ1-1; TRBD1 matches 9 bases. CDR3 size: 15 residues. Germline CDR1 reads MNHEY; CDR2 reads SVGAGI. Trimming took 0 bases from V and 3 from J; bases not matched to a gene: 2.

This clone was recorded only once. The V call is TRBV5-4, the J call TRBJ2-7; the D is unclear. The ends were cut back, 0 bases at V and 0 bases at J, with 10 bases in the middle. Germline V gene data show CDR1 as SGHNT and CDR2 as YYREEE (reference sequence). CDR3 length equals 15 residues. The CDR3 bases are TGTGCCAGCAGCTTGGAGTCAGCGAGCTCCTACGAGCAGTACTTC. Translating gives CASSLESASSYEQYF. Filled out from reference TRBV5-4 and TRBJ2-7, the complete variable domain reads ETGVTQSPTHLIKTRGQQVTLRCSSQSGHNTVSWYQQALGQGPQFIFQYYREEENGRGNFPPRFSGLQFPNYSSELNVNALELDDSALYLCASSLESASSYEQYFGPGTRLTVT.

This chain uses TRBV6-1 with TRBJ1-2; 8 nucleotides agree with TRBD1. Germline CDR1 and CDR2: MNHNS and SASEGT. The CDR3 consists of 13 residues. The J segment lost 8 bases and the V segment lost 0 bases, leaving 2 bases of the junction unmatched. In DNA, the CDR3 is TGTGCCAGCAGTGAAGCGGGACAGGAGGGCTACACCTTC. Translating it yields CASSEAGQEGYTF.

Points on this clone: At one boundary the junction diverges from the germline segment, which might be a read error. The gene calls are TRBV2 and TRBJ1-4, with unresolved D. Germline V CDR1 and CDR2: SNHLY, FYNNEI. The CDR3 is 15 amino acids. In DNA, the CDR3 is TGTGCAAGCAAAGAGATGTTTGCGGGGAATGAAAAACTGTTTTTT. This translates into CASKEMFAGNEKLFF.

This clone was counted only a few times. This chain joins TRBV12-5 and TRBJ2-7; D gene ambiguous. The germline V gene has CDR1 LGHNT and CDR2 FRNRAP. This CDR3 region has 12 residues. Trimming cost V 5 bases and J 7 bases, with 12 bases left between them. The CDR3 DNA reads TGTGCTAGTGGTCTTACCCCGGAGGAGCAGTACTTC. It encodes CASGLTPEEQYF.

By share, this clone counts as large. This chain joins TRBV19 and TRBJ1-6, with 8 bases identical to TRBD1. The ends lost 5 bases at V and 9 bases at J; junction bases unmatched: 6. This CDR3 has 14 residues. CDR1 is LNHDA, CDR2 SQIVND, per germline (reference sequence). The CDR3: CASSPTGETSPLHF. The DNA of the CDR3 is TGTGCCAGTAGTCCGACAGGGGAGACTTCACCCCTCCACTTT.

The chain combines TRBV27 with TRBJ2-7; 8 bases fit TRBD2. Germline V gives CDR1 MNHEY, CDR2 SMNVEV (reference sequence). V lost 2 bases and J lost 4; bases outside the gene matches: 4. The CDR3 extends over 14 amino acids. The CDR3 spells CASSLVSGGYEQYF. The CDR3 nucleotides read TGTGCCAGCAGTTTAGTCAGCGGGGGTTACGAGCAGTACTTC.

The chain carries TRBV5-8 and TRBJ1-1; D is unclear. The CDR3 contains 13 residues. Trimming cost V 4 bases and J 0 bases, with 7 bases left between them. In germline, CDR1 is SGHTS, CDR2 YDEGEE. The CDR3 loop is CASSLTMNTEAFF. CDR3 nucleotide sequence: TGTGCCAGCAGCCTCACTATGAACACTGAAGCTTTCTTT.

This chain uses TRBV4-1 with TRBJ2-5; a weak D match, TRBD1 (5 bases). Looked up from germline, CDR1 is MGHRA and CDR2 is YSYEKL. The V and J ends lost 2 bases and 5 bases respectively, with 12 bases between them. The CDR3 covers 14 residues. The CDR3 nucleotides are TGCGCCAGCAGCCAAATATGGGGCTACGAGACCCAGTACTTC. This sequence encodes CASSQIWGYETQYF.

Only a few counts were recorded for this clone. As DNA, the CDR3 is TGCGCCAGCAGTGAACGGGAAAATTCACCCCTCCACTTT. It encodes CASSERENSPLHF. This chain uses TRBV10-2 with TRBJ1-6; D gene ambiguous. The CDR3 totals 13 residues. V lost 3 bases and J lost 7, with 7 bases in between. Germline CDR1 and CDR2: WSHSY and SAAADI.

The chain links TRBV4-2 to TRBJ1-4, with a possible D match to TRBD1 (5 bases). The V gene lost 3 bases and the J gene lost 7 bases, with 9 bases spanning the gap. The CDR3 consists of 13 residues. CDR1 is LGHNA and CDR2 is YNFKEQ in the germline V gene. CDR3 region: CASSQTTGEKLFF. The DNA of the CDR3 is TGTGCCAGCAGCCAGACAACAGGTGAAAAACTGTTTTTT.

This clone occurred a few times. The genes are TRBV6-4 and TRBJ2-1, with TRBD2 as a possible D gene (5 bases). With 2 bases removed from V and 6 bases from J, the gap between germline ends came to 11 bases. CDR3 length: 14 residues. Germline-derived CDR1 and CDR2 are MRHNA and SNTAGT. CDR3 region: CASSDGVGANEQFF. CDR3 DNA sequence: TGTGCCAGCAGTGACGGGGTGGGAGCCAATGAGCAGTTCTTC.